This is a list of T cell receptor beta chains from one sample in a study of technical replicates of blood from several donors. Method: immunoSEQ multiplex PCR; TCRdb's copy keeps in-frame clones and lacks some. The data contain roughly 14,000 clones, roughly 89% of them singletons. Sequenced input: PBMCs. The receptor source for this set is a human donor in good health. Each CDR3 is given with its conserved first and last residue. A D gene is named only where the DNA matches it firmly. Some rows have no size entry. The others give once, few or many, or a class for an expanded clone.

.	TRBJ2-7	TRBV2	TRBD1	TGTGCCAGCAGGGAACCGGGACAGGGGACTCCCGAGCAGTACTTC	CASREPGQGTPEQYF
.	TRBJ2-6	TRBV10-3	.	TGTGCCATCAGTGAGTCGGCGGTCTCTGGGGCCAACGTCCTGACTTTC	CAISESAVSGANVLTF
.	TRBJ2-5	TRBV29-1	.	TGCAGCGTTGCCCAGGGACAAGAGACCCAGTACTTC	CSVAQGQETQYF
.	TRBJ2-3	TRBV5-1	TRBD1	TGCGCCAGCAGCCCTTCGACAGGGGAAGCGGATACGCAGTATTTT	CASSPSTGEADTQYF
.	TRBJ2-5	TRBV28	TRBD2	TGTGCCAGCAGTCAGGGTGCGAGCGGGAGAGGAGAGACCCAGTACTTC	CASSQGASGRGETQYF
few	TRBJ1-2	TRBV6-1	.	TGTGCCAGCAGCCTTGGGGCAGCTGCTGGCTACACCTTC	CASSLGAAAGYTF
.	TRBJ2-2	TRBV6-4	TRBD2	TGTGCCAGTCGAAAAATTAGCGGGAGTACCGGGGAGCTGTTTTTT	CASRKISGSTGELFF
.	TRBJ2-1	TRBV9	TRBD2	TGTGCCAGCAGCGGGAATAGCGGGAAGGTTGAGCAGTTCTTC	CASSGNSGKVEQFF
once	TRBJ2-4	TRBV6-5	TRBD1	TGTGCCAGCAGTTACGGGACAGGGCTAGGTTGGGACATTCAGTACTTC	CASSYGTGLGWDIQYF
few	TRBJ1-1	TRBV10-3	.	TGTGCCATCAGTGAGTCGGGGGCAGCTAACACTGAAGCTTTCTTT	CAISESGAANTEAFF
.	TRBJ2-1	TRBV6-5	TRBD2	TGTGCCAGCAGGACAAGCGGGGATTCCTACAATGAGCAGTTCTTC	CASRTSGDSYNEQFF
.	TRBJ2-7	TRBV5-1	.	TGCGCCAGCAGCTTGACGGCAGGTGGGAGTGAGCAGTACTTC	CASSLTAGGSEQYF
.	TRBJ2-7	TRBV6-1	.	TGTGCCAGCAGTCTATCTGAGAGGGCTAGCGAGCAGTACTTC	CASSLSERASEQYF
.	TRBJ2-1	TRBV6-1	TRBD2	TGTGCCAGCAGTGACTTATCGGGCGGGAGGGGAGTGGAGCAGTTCTTC	CASSDLSGGRGVEQFF
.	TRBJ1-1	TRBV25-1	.	TGTGCCAGCCACCAGAGCGGGGGGAACACTGAAGCTTTCTTT	CASHQSGGNTEAFF
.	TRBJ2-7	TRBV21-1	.	TGTGCCAGCAGCAAAGCCCTAGCGAGCTCCTACGAGCAGTACTTC	CASSKALASSYEQYF
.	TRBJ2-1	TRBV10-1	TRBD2	TGCGCCAGCAGTGAAGGGAGCGGGGCGACCTCCTCCTACAATGAGCAGTTCTTC	CASSEGSGATSSYNEQFF
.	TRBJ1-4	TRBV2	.	TGTGCCAGCAGTGACAGGGCGTCAACTAATGAAAAACTGTTTTTT	CASSDRASTNEKLFF
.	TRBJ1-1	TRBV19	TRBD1	TGTGCTACAGGGGAAGGGAACACTGAAGCTTTCTTT	CATGEGNTEAFF
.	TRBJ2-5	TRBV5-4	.	TGTGCCAGCAGCTTGGCCGCGACTACCCAAGAGACCCAGTACTTC	CASSLAATTQETQYF
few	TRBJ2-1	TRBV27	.	TGTGCCAGCAGTTTATTTCGGGGGATCTCCTACAATGAGCAGTTCTTC	CASSLFRGISYNEQFF
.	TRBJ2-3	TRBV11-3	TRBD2	TGTGCCAGCAGCGTAGGCACGGTTCGGACTAGTCTGGGCACAGATACGCAGTATTTT	CASSVGTVRTSLGTDTQYF
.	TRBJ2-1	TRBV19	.	TGTGCCAGTACCAAGGTGGGGGGCTCCTACAATGAGCAGTTCTTC	CASTKVGGSYNEQFF
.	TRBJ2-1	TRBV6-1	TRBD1	TGTGCCAGCAGGGGACAGGGGAACAATGAGCAGTTCTTC	CASRGQGNNEQFF
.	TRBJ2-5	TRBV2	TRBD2	TGTGCCAGCAGGGAAGGACTAGCGGCCGAAGAGACCCAGTACTTC	CASREGLAAEETQYF
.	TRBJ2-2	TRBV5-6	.	TGTGCCAGCAGCTCGGGTCTTTGGAGTCCCGGGGAGCTGTTTTTT	CASSSGLWSPGELFF
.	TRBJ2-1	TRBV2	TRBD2	TGTGCCAGCAGGACCGGGACTAGCCCCTTGAATGAGCAGTTCTTC	CASRTGTSPLNEQFF
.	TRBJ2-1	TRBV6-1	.	TGTGCCAGCAGTGAGGGGTTGTTTCGAGGGCGTGAGCAGTTCTTC	CASSEGLFRGREQFF
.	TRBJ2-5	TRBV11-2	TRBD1	TGTGCCAGCAGCTCCGAGACAGGGGTCGGGGAGACCCAGTACTTC	CASSSETGVGETQYF
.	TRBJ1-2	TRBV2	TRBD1	TGTGCCAGCAGTCCCGGACAGGGGACTGGCTACACCTTC	CASSPGQGTGYTF
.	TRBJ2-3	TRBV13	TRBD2	TGTGCCAGCAGCCCGTTGACTAGCTTGACAGATACGCAGTATTTT	CASSPLTSLTDTQYF
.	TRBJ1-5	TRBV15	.	TGTGCCACCAGCAGAGCACAGGGCTTTCAGCCCCAGCATTTT	CATSRAQGFQPQHF
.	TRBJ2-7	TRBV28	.	TGTGCCAGCACCCATAGGTCGGACAGTATTACCTACGAGCAGTACTTC	CASTHRSDSITYEQYF
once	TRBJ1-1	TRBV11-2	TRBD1	TGTGCCAGCAGCCTCGCCTGGACAGGTAACACTGAAGCTTTCTTT	CASSLAWTGNTEAFF
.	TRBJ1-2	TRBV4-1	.	TGCGCCAGCAGCCAAGATTCAGGGGTATATTTTGGCTACACCTTC	CASSQDSGVYFGYTF
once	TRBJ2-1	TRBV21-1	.	TGTGCCAGCAGCAATCCGGATACCGGGACAGGGGATTTAAGCTCCTACAATGAGCAGTTCTTC	CASSNPDTGTGDLSSYNEQFF
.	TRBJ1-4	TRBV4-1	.	TGCGCCAGCAGCCTAGACGACAGCAAAGTTGCAACTAATGAAAAACTGTTTTTT	CASSLDDSKVATNEKLFF
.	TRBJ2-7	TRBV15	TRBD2	TGTGCCACCAGCAGAAGCGGGAGGTACTCCTACGAGCAGTACTTC	CATSRSGRYSYEQYF
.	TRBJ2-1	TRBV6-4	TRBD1	TGTGCCAGCAGTGACTCCGGGACAGGCAGGTTCTTC	CASSDSGTGRFF
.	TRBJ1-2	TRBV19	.	TGTGCCAGTAACGGGGGAGGCTACACCTTC	CASNGGGYTF
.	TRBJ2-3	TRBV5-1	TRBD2	TGCGCCAGCAGCTCGACTAGCTCTGGGGCAGATACGCAGTATTTT	CASSSTSSGADTQYF
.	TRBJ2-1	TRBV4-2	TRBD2	TGTGCCAGCAGCCAAGGAGGGACTAGCGCCGATGAGCAGTTCTTC	CASSQGGTSADEQFF